The 25 T cell receptor beta chains in this list originate from one sample, sequenced in a study of multiple sclerosis patients with progressive multifocal leukoencephalopathy. Some clones are missing from TCRdb's copy, which holds only in-frame ones; the method was immunoSEQ multiplex PCR. This table has 30,000 or so clones, roughly 90% appearing once. The time point was: approximately 11 months of natalizumab therapy. The specimen comprised PBMCs, sampled from a patient treated with natalizumab. These receptor sequences come from a human donor with multiple sclerosis.

The J gene is TRBJ1-4, the V gene TRBV4-3; 7 positions match TRBD1. The CDR3 has 16 residues. The junction had 10 bases not matched to a gene; V was cut back by 2 bases and J by 7 bases. The germline CDR1 and CDR2 sequences are LGHNA and YSLEER. CDR3 residues: CASSQRPQGEGEKLFF. The CDR3 bases are TGCGCCAGCAGCCAAAGGCCCCAGGGGGAAGGTGAAAAACTGTTTTTT.

The rearrangement links TRBV11-2 to TRBJ2-3, with no clear D. This CDR3 has 15 amino acids. Germline V gene sequence: CDR1 SGHAT, CDR2 FQNNGV. The V and J ends lost 5 bases and 0 bases respectively, with 12 bases between them. The CDR3 DNA follows: TGTGCCAGCAGCCACCACAGCGTTAGCACAGATACGCAGTATTTT. It specifies CASSHHSVSTDTQYF.

The gene calls are TRBV6-1 and TRBJ1-2; 11 bases are shared with TRBD1. The CDR3 covers 17 residues. Germline V lookup: CDR1 MNHNS, CDR2 SASEGT. V was pared by 4 bases and J by 2 bases, with 9 bases of the junction left unmatched. This CDR3 reads CASSVGQGANSNYGYTF. The CDR3 DNA sequence: TGTGCCAGCAGTGTAGGACAGGGGGCTAATTCCAACTATGGCTACACCTTC.

The V and J genes are TRBV30 and TRBJ1-6; D might be TRBD1 (6 bases). The CDR3 spans 13 residues. The V gene's germline CDR1 is GTSNPN and CDR2 SVGIG (reference sequence). The V gene lost 6 bases and the J gene lost 10 bases, with 16 bases spanning the gap. The CDR3 nucleotides are TGTGCCTGCCTCCGGGACATGAAATCACCCCTCCACTTT. It yields the protein CACLRDMKSPLHF.

The rearrangement links TRBV4-1 to TRBJ2-5, with D perhaps TRBD1 (5 bases). Trimming cost V 4 bases and J 4 bases, with 19 bases left between them. The germline gives CDR1 MGHRA, CDR2 YSYEKL. The CDR3 spans 16 residues. For the CDR3, the DNA is TGCGCCAGCAGCCCCGGGCAAAGGGGCTGGGGAGAGACCCAGTACTTC. It yields the protein CASSPGQRGWGETQYF.

This clone was seen just once. The chain couples TRBV11-2 to TRBJ2-6, with 7 bases fitting TRBD1. The junction had 6 bases not matched to a gene; V was cut back by 4 bases and J by 0 bases. CDR1 and CDR2 from the germline V gene are SGHAT and FQNNGV. CDR3 length equals 17 residues. For the CDR3, the DNA is TGTGCCAGCAGCTCAGTATACAGGGGCTCTGGGGCCAACGTCCTGACTTTC. Encoded protein: CASSSVYRGSGANVLTF.

The table lists this clone with a count of one. V and J are TRBV2 and TRBJ2-7, with D possibly matching TRBD2 (6 bases). The germline V gene has CDR1 SNHLY and CDR2 FYNNEI. The V gene lost 6 bases and the J gene lost 3 bases, with 9 bases spanning the gap. There are 12 residues in the CDR3. In DNA form, the CDR3 reads TGTGCCAGCAGGGGGGGAGGCTACGAGCAGTACTTC. Translation gives CASRGGGYEQYF.

The chain combines TRBV19 with TRBJ2-3; TRBD1 is a possible D gene (6 bases). The CDR3 has 16 amino acids. Germline V gene lookup returns CDR1 LNHDA and CDR2 SQIVND (reference sequence). Trimming removed 6 bases at V and 0 bases at J, with 16 bases between. CDR3 coding DNA: TGTGCCAGTAGCACTGCTGGACAGTTTAGCACAGATACGCAGTATTTT. This translates into CASSTAGQFSTDTQYF.

This clone showed up just once. The chain couples TRBV6-5 to TRBJ1-1; the D gene is possibly TRBD1 (6 bases). V lost 8 bases to trimming and J lost 4 bases, with 14 bases between them. This CDR3 comprises 13 residues. Germline V gene sequence: CDR1 MNHEY, CDR2 SVGAGI. In DNA form, the CDR3 reads TGTGCCAGCCGGGGGGGACACGGCACTGAAGCTTTCTTT. It specifies CASRGGHGTEAFF.

This clone has just a few counts. CDR3 DNA: TGTGCCAGCAGCTGGTGGACAGGGAGCTATGGCTACACCTTC. Protein product: CASSWWTGSYGYTF. The chain employs TRBV5-6 and TRBJ1-2; 8 positions match TRBD1. The CDR3 runs to 14 residues. V lost 3 bases, J lost 4 bases, and 5 bases stayed unmatched. Germline CDR1 is SGHDT and CDR2 is YYEEEE.

V usage is TRBV6-1 and J usage is TRBJ2-1, with D possibly TRBD1 on 5 matching bases. V was pared by 0 bases and J by 3 bases, with 9 bases between. CDR1 is MNHNS and CDR2 is SASEGT in the germline V gene. The CDR3 runs to 15 residues. The CDR3: CASSEALGHYNEQFF. Written as DNA, the CDR3 is TGTGCCAGCAGTGAAGCCCTAGGACACTACAATGAGCAGTTCTTC.

The chain couples TRBV7-9 to TRBJ1-2; TRBD1 matches at 8 bases. Germline CDR1 and CDR2: SEHNR and FQNEAQ (reference sequence). The CDR3 loop spans 16 amino acids. V shed 2 bases and J 8 bases; nucleotides not matched to a gene: 13. The DNA of the CDR3 is TGTGCCAGCAGCTTACCCGTGGGACAGGCTAAACGGGGCTACACCTTC. Protein product: CASSLPVGQAKRGYTF.

Notes on this clone: This CDR3 fails to terminate in the conserved phenylalanine or tryptophan, so it likely reflects a read error. This chain links TRBV6-5 with TRBJ2-7; 10 bases are a match to TRBD1. J gave up 7 bases and V 0 bases, and 6 bases lay outside the gene matches. Germline CDR1 reads MNHEY; CDR2 reads SVGAGI. The CDR3 runs to 15 residues. The CDR3 coding sequence is TGTGCCAGCAGTTACTCGGACAGGGGGTCGGGTGAGCAGTACCTC. Translated: CASSYSDRGSGEQYL.

This sequence joins TRBV18 and TRBJ2-6; TRBD1 agrees at 8 bases. The germline CDR1 and CDR2 sequences are KGHSH and LQKENI. V lost 6 bases and J lost 2; bases outside the gene matches: 9. The CDR3 covers 17 residues. CDR3 in amino acids: CASSLTGAVAGANVLTF. CDR3 nucleotide sequence: TGTGCCAGCTCTTTGACAGGGGCTGTTGCTGGGGCCAACGTCCTGACTTTC. The full variable domain, its missing parts supplied by reference TRBV18 and TRBJ2-6, is NAGVMQNPRHLVRRRGQEARLRCSPMKGHSHVYWYRQLPEEGLKFMVYLQKENIIDESGMPKERFSAEFPKEGPSILRIQQVVRGDSAAYFCASSLTGAVAGANVLTFGAGSRLTVL.

This clone was seen only once. This rearrangement joins TRBV25-1 to TRBJ2-5, with TRBD1 matching 9 bases. Germline trimming cut 1 base from V and 2 bases from J; bases unmatched to any gene: 5. The CDR3 contains 16 residues. Germline V gene sequence: CDR1 MGHDK, CDR2 SYGVNS. CDR3 DNA sequence: TGTGCCAGCAGTGAATTTTATGGGACAGGGCAAGAGACCCAGTACTTC. Its protein is CASSEFYGTGQETQYF.

The chain employs TRBV10-2 and TRBJ2-7, with D perhaps TRBD1 or TRBD2 (5 bases each). This CDR3 has 13 residues. Germline CDR1 and CDR2: WSHSY and SAAADI. Trimming pared 6 bases from V and 5 bases from J, leaving 14 bases between. Written as DNA, the CDR3 is TGCGCCAGCAGGCAGGGACGGGGAGACGAGCAGTACTTC. Amino acid sequence: CASRQGRGDEQYF.

The J gene is TRBJ2-2, the V gene TRBV7-9, with no clear D. V lost 5 bases and J lost 2, with 9 bases in between. This CDR3 comprises 14 residues. Germline CDR1 is SEHNR and CDR2 is FQNEAQ (reference sequence). The chain's CDR3 is CASSNPSNTGELFF. CDR3 in DNA: TGTGCCAGCAGCAACCCTAGTAACACCGGGGAGCTGTTTTTT.

This clone was picked up one time. This chain joins TRBV11-2 and TRBJ2-1, with 10 positions matching TRBD1. From germline, CDR1 is SGHAT and CDR2 FQNNGV. Losses at the gene ends were 5 bases for V and 4 bases for J; bases not matched to a gene: 17. The CDR3 length is 19 residues. The CDR3 sequence is CASSPPGQGPLRRYNEQFF. Here the CDR3 DNA reads TGTGCCAGCAGCCCCCCGGGACAGGGGCCCTTACGGAGATACAATGAGCAGTTCTTC.

The chain combines TRBV7-8 with TRBJ2-3; D unclear. Germline V gene data show CDR1 as SGHVS and CDR2 as FQNEAQ. The ends were cut back, 8 bases at V and 0 bases at J, with 12 bases in the middle. The CDR3 covers 14 residues. CDR3 nucleotides: TGTGCCAGCGGCCCTCTCGGTAGCACAGATACGCAGTATTTT. Amino acid sequence: CASGPLGSTDTQYF.

The chain recombines TRBV6-5 with TRBJ2-3; 11 nucleotides line up with TRBD1. With 2 bases clipped from V and 12 bases from J, the junction kept 4 bases outside the gene matches. The germline CDR1 and CDR2 sequences are MNHEY and SVGAGI. The CDR3 totals 13 residues. Here the CDR3 DNA reads TGTGCCAGCAGTTACCCCGGGACAGGGGGTCAGTATTTT. This encodes CASSYPGTGGQYF.

This clone was counted a single time. V and J are TRBV2 and TRBJ2-3, with TRBD2 identical over 9 bases. The J segment lost 1 base and the V segment lost 3 bases, leaving 8 bases of the junction unmatched. Germline assignment: CDR1 SNHLY and CDR2 FYNNEI. The CDR3 spans 17 residues. The CDR3 DNA reads TGTGCCAGCAGTGACTCCCTAGCTAGCGGGGGCACAGATACGCAGTATTTT. Translation: CASSDSLASGGTDTQYF.

J is TRBJ2-5 and V is TRBV18, with D possibly TRBD2 on 5 matching bases. Germline V gene sequence: CDR1 KGHSH, CDR2 LQKENI. Between the trimmed V and J ends, which lost 3 bases and 10 bases, there was a span of 24 bases. The CDR3 runs to 16 residues. The CDR3 protein is CASSPRELVDRGGQYF. The CDR3 DNA is TGTGCCAGCTCACCCCGCGAACTGGTCGACCGGGGTGGCCAGTACTTC.

CDR3 region: CASSLGASGANVLTF. CDR3 DNA sequence: TGCGCCAGCAGCTTGGGTGCCTCTGGGGCCAACGTCCTGACTTTC. The J gene is TRBJ2-6, the V gene TRBV5-1; D not resolved. The CDR3 consists of 15 residues. V lost 0 bases to trimming and J lost 0 bases, with 4 bases between them. Germline loops: CDR1 SGHRS, CDR2 YFSETQ. The full variable domain, rest sourced from reference TRBV5-1 and TRBJ2-6, is KAGVTQTPRYLIKTRGQQVTLSCSPISGHRSVSWYQQTPGQGLQFLFEYFSETQRNKGNFPGRFSGRQFSNSRSEMNVSTLELGDSALYLCASSLGASGANVLTFGAGSRLTVL.

This sequence joins TRBV19 and TRBJ2-7; D possibly uses TRBD1 or TRBD2 (5 bases each). The CDR3 extends over 16 amino acids. V lost 3 bases, J lost 0 bases, and 15 bases lay in between. Per germline, CDR1 LNHDA and CDR2 SQIVND (reference sequence). The CDR3 DNA reads as TGTGCCAGTAGTATCCGGGGCCTCGGGGTCTCCTACGAGCAGTACTTC. Amino acid sequence: CASSIRGLGVSYEQYF.

V is TRBV10-2 and J is TRBJ2-6; D is ambiguous. With 0 bases removed from V and 0 bases from J, the gap between germline ends came to 15 bases. Germline V lookup: CDR1 WSHSY, CDR2 SAAADI. There are 19 residues in the CDR3. In DNA form, the CDR3 reads TGCGCCAGCAGTGAGTCTAGGGCAGGATCCCTCTCTGGGGCCAACGTCCTGACTTTC. This codes for CASSESRAGSLSGANVLTF.